This record covers a single T cell receptor (beta chain). What it binds is not known. Germline V gene data show CDR1 as KGHDR and CDR2 as SFDVKD. V lost 11 bases, J lost 5 bases, and 9 bases stayed unmatched. The CDR3 length is 14 residues. The sample is drawn from a study of early T cells in non-severe SARS-CoV-2 infection. Overall study context: Sequencing of bulk RNA from unsorted whole blood was done, without chain pairing. Study results and limitations: Database matching using VDJdb favored anti-spike CD8 responses, with private and CD4 specificities left missing.

Unique molecular identifiers (one per individual cDNA molecule) were attached. TCRdb independently ran MiXCR on the 5' RACE reads; one entry per CDR3 protein. The data contain approximately 28,000 distinct CDR3 sequences, approximately 6.4% of them singletons. This clonotype was obtained from an adult who was a healthcare worker with PCR-confirmed SARS-CoV-2 infection or an uninfected control (not recorded which). The chain links TRBV24-1 to TRBJ2-2; the match to TRBD1 covers 8 bases. The sample was whole blood, taken at baseline. For the CDR3, the DNA is TGTGCCAGCAATCCAGGGGGCACGACCGGGGAGCTGTTTTTT. Translating gives CASNPGGTTGELFF.